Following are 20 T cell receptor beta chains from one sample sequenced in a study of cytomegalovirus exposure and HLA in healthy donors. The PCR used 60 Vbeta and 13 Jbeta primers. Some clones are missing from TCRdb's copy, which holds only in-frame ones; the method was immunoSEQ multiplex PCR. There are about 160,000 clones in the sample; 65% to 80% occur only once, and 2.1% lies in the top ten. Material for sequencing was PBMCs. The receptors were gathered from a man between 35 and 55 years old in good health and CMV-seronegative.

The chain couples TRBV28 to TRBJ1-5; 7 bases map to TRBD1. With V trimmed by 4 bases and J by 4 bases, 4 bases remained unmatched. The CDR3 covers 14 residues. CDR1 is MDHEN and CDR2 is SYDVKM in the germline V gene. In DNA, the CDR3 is TGTGCCAGCAGTTCAATACAGGGGAATCAGCCCCAGCATTTT. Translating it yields CASSSIQGNQPQHF.

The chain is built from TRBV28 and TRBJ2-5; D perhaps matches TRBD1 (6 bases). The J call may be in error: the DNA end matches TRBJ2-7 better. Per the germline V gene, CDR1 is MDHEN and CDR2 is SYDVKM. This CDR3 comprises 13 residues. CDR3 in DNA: TGTGCCAGCGAAACGGACAGCTCCTACGAGCAGTACTTC. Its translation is CASETDSSYEQYF.

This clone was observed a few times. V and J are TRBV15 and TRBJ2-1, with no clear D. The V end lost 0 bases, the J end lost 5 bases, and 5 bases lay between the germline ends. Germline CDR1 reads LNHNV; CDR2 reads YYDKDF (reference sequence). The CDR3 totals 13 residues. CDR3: CATSRDIDNEQFF. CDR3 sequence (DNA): TGTGCCACCAGCAGAGATATCGACAATGAGCAGTTCTTC.

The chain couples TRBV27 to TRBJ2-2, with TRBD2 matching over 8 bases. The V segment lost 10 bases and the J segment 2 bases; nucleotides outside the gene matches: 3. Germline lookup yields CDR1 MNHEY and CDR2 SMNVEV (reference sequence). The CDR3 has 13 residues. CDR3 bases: TGTGCCACGACTAGCGCTAACACCGGGGAGCTGTTTTTT. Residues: CATTSANTGELFF.

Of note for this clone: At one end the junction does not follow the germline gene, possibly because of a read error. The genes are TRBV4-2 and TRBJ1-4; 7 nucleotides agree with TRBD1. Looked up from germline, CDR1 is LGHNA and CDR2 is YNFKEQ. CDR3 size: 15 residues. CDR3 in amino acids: CVSSRGQDLNEKLFF. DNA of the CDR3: TGTGTCAGCAGCCGCGGACAGGATCTTAATGAAAAACTGTTTTTT.

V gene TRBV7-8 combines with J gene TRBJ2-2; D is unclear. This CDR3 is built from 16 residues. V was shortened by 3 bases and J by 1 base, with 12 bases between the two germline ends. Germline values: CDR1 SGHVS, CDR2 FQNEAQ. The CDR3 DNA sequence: TGTGCCAGCAGCTTCTTCGAGAGTGTGAACACCGGGGAGCTGTTTTTT. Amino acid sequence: CASSFFESVNTGELFF.

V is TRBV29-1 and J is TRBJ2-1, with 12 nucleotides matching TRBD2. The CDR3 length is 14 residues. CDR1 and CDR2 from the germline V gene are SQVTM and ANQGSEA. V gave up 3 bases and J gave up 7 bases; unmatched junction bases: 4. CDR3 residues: CSVETSGSPNEQFF. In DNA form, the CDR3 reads TGCAGCGTTGAGACTAGCGGGAGTCCAAATGAGCAGTTCTTC.

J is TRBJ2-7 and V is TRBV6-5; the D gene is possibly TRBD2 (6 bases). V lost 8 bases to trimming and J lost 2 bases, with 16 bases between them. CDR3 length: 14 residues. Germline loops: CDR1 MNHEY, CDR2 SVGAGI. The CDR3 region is CASPLGRSTYEQYF. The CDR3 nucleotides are TGTGCCAGCCCTCTGGGGAGGTCCACCTACGAGCAGTACTTC.

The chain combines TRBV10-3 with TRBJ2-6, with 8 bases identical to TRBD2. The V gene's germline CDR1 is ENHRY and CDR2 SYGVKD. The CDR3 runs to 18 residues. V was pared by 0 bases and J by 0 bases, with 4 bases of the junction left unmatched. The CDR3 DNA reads TGTGCCATCAGTGAGTCGGCGGGAGGTCCCTCTGGGGCCAACGTCCTGACTTTC. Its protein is CAISESAGGPSGANVLTF.

The CDR3 bases are TGTGCCAGCAGGGGGCCGGGACTAGCGGGAGGGAATGAGCAGTTCTTC. This encodes CASRGPGLAGGNEQFF. The chain carries TRBV2 and TRBJ2-1, with 16 bases that match TRBD2. Trimming took 6 bases from V and 7 from J; bases not matched to a gene: 6. The CDR3 extends over 16 amino acids. Germline assignment: CDR1 SNHLY and CDR2 FYNNEI.

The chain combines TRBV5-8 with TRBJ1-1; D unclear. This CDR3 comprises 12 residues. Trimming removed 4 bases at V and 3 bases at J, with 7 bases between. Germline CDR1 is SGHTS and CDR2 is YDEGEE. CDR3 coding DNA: TGTGCCAGCAGCCTGGTCGACACTGAAGCTTTCTTT. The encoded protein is CASSLVDTEAFF.

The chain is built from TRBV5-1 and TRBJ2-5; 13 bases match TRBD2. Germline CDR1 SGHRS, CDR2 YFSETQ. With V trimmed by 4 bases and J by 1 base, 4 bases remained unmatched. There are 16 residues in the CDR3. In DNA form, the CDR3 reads TGCGCCAGCAGCGCCGGACTAGCGGGAGCCCAAGAGACCCAGTACTTC. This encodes CASSAGLAGAQETQYF.

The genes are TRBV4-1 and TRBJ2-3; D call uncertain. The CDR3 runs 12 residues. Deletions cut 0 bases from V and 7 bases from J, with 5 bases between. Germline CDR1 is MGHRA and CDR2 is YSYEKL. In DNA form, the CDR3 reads TGCGCCAGCAGCCAAGATGGCAATACGCAGTATTTT. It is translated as CASSQDGNTQYF.

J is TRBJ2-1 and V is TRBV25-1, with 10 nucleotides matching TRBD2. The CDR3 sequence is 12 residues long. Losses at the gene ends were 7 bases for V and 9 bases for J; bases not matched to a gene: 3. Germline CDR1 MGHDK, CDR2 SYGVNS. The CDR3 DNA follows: TGTGCCAGCACTAGCGGGAGTCTTGAGCAGTTCTTC. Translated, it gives CASTSGSLEQFF.

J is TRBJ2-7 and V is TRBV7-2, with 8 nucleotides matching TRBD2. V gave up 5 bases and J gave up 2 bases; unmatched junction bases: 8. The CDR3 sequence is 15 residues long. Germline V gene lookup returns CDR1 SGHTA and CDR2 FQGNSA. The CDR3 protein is CASSHSGGATYEQYF. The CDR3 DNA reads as TGTGCCAGCAGCCACTCGGGGGGGGCCACCTACGAGCAGTACTTC.

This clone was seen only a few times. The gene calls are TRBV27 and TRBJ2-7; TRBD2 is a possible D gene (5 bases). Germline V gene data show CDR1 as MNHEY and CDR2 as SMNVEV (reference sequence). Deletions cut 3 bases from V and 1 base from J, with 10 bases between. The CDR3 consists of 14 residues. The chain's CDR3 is CASSFLAGSYEQYF. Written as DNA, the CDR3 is TGTGCCAGCAGTTTCCTCGCGGGTTCCTACGAGCAGTACTTC.

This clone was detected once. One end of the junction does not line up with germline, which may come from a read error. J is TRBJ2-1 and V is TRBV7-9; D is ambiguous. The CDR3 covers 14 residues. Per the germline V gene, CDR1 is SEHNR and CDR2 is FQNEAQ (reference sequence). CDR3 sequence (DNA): TGTTCCAGCAGCTTTGTCATCTCCTACAATGAGCAGTTCTTC. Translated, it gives CSSSFVISYNEQFF.

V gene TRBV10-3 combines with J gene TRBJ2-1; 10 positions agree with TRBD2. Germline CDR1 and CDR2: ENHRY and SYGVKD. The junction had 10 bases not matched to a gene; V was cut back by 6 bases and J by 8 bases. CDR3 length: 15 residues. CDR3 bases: TGTGCCATCAGCAGAGCAGCGGGAGGGGTCGATGAGCAGTTCTTC. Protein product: CAISRAAGGVDEQFF.

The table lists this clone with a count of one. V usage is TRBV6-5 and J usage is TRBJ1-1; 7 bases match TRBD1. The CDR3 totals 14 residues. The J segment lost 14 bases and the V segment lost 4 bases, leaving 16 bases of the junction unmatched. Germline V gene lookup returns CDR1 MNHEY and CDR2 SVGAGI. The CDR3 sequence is CASSLSFPTGKGFF. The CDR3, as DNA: TGTGCCAGCAGTTTATCCTTCCCGACAGGGAAGGGGTTCTTT.

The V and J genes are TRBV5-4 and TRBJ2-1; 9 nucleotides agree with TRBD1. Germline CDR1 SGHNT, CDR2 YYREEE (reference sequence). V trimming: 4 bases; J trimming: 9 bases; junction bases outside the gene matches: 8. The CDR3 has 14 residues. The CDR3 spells CASSPRDRVAEQFF. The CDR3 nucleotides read TGTGCCAGCAGCCCCCGGGACAGGGTCGCTGAGCAGTTCTTC.